This note documents a single TCR beta chain sequence. This entry belongs to a study of shared clonotypes between healthy human individuals. Study-level background: Aged between 18 and 49, the donors were two women and a few men.

The CD8 memory sample joined CD45RO+ cells and CCR7-negative CD45RA+ cells. Germline V lookup: CDR1 SGHNT, CDR2 YENEEA. V dropped 6 bases and J dropped 5 bases, with 20 bases sitting between them. There are 16 residues in the CDR3. TCRdb keeps only in-frame clones here, not all; method: immunoSEQ multiplex PCR. The repertoire holds around 79,000 clones, with over 55% as singletons. Sequencing was done on a sample of memory CD8+ T cells sorted from blood. Subset described: CD45RO+ cells pooled with CCR7-negative TemRA cells. The rearrangement uses TRBV11-3 and TRBJ2-1; tentative D call: TRBD2 (6 bases). This TCR was recovered from a man aged 25 to 40 in good health. The CDR3 is CASSSPGALGNNEQFF. The CDR3 DNA reads TGTGCCAGCAGTTCACCGGGAGCTCTTGGGAACAATGAGCAGTTCTTC.